A selection of T cell receptor beta chains follows, all from one sample in a study of response to subunit inactivated influenza vaccine. TCRdb analysed the RT-PCR reads with MiXCR anew, one entry per CDR3 protein. The table has around 710,000 distinct CDR3 sequences, about 14% seen once. This specimen consisted of PBMCs from blood, obtained around two weeks before vaccination. All receptors derive from a man over 45 who received an inactivated influenza vaccine. The CDR3 runs from the conserved cysteine through the conserved F or W. A D gene is named only where the DNA matches it firmly. Where a row states a size, it is once, few, many or the class of an expanded clone; other rows omit it.

>TRBV7-2|TRBD2|many|TRBJ2-1
TGTGCCAGCAGCTTACTAGTAGCGGGGTTCAATGAGCAGTTCTTC
CASSLLVAGFNEQFF
>TRBV5-4|-|few|TRBJ2-2
TGTGCCAGCAGCTCGTGGGGGACAAAGAACACCGGGGAGCTGTTTTTT
CASSSWGTKNTGELFF
>TRBV5-1|-|few|TRBJ2-1
TGCGCCAGCAGCTTGAAGGTCCGGCTAGAGAACAATGAGCAGTTCTTC
CASSLKVRLENNEQFF
>TRBV5-6|TRBD1|-|TRBJ2-2
TGTGCCAGCAGCTTCACCGGGACAGGGAGCACCGGGGAGCTGTTTTTT
CASSFTGTGSTGELFF
>TRBV7-2|-|many|TRBJ1-3
TGTGCCAGCAGCTTAGAAAACTCTGGAAACACCATATATTTT
CASSLENSGNTIYF
>TRBV18|TRBD1|few|TRBJ1-2
TGTGCCACCTCGGGCGAGGACAGGGTCTATGGCTACACCTTC
CATSGEDRVYGYTF
>TRBV7-9|TRBD2|-|TRBJ2-1
TGTGCCAGCAGCATAGCGGGGGGCTATGAGCAGTTCTTC
CASSIAGGYEQFF
>TRBV2|TRBD1|-|TRBJ1-5
TGTGCCAGCAGTGAGATGACAGGGGGCTTCAATCAGCCCCAGCATTTT
CASSEMTGGFNQPQHF
>TRBV5-1|TRBD2|few|TRBJ2-1
TGCGCCAGCAGCTCGGCGCTACTAGCGGGGGGAGGGAATGAGCAGTTCTTC
CASSSALLAGGGNEQFF
>TRBV6-2/TRBV6-3|-|-|TRBJ2-3
TGTGCCAGCAGTTATGGGGTTGGTAGCGGATATAGCACAGATACGCAGTATTTT
CASSYGVGSGYSTDTQYF
>TRBV2|TRBD1|few|TRBJ2-3
TGTGCCAGCAGGGGGACAGTTGGGGCAGATACGCAGTATTTT
CASRGTVGADTQYF
>TRBV27|-|-|TRBJ2-5
TGTGCCAGCAGTTTAGTGGGGATCGCAAAGACCCAGTACTTC
CASSLVGIAKTQYF
>TRBV7-9|-|many|TRBJ1-2
TGTGCCAGCAGCCCCGACACGCGAACTGGCTACACCTTC
CASSPDTRTGYTF
>TRBV29-1|TRBD1|many|TRBJ2-1
TGCAGCGGCTCCACAGGGGTACGCCGTAGCTCCTACAATGAGCAGTTCTTC
CSGSTGVRRSSYNEQFF
>TRBV5-1|TRBD1|-|TRBJ2-7
TGCGCCAGCAGCTGGGGGACAGGTCGACAGACCTACGAGCAGTACTTC
CASSWGTGRQTYEQYF
>TRBV5-1|-|-|TRBJ1-4
TGCGCCAGCAGCTTGGGGGAACTTGAAGAAAAACTGTTTTTT
CASSLGELEEKLFF
>TRBV4-1|-|few|TRBJ2-3
TGCGCCAGCAGCCAAGTGGTAGCCGTTTACACAGATACGCAGTATTTT
CASSQVVAVYTDTQYF
>TRBV29-1|-|-|TRBJ2-4
TGCAGCGTTGTCCCAGGGAGTAACATTCAGTACTTC
CSVVPGSNIQYF
>TRBV6-2/TRBV6-3|TRBD2|few|TRBJ2-1
TGTGCCAGCAGTCCTTATGGACTAGCGGGGTCCTCTTCCTACAATGAGCAGTTCTTC
CASSPYGLAGSSSYNEQFF
>TRBV7-9|TRBD1|few|TRBJ2-1
TGTGCCAGCAGCTTTCCGGGACAGGTTTACAATGAGCAGTTCTTC
CASSFPGQVYNEQFF
>TRBV29-1|-|few|TRBJ2-2
TGCAGCGTTGAAGGGCGAGGTACCGGGGAGCTGTTTTTT
CSVEGRGTGELFF
>TRBV7-9|-|once|TRBJ1-2
TGTGCCAGCAGCTTAATATTAACGGGCTATGGCTACACCTTC
CASSLILTGYGYTF
>TRBV15|TRBD1|few|TRBJ2-7
TGTGCCACCAGCAGAGATGGCCAGGGGGTGCAGTACTTC
CATSRDGQGVQYF
>TRBV12-3/TRBV12-4|TRBD2|-|TRBJ2-4
TGTGCCAGCAGTCCACTAGCGGGGGGCGGGGAAATTCAGTACTTC
CASSPLAGGGEIQYF
>TRBV7-3|-|few|TRBJ2-3
TGTGCCAGCAGCTTGACCCCGGGACCCTTCACGGATACGCAGTATTTT
CASSLTPGPFTDTQYF
>TRBV11-2|TRBD1|few|TRBJ2-1
TGTGCCAGCAGGGGATGGGACAGGGGGGGATCGAGCTCCTACAATGAGCAGTTCTTC
CASRGWDRGGSSSYNEQFF
>TRBV11-2|-|few|TRBJ2-5
TGTGCCAGCAGCTTTTTCCGAACAGGGATACAAGAGACCCAGTACTTC
CASSFFRTGIQETQYF